A single sample gave rise to the 23 T cell receptor beta chains below, sequenced in a study of blood T cell repertoires in COVID-19. The data were produced by immunoSEQ multiplex PCR, yet TCRdb's version contains in-frame clones alone and is incomplete. In the table there are roughly 190,000 clones, around 82% of which are singletons. The sample consisted of peripheral blood. These receptors were taken from a human donor with acute or convalescent COVID-19. The donor label of this sample is uncertain.

The V call is TRBV7-9, the J call TRBJ1-2; no clear D. The germline V gene encodes CDR1 SEHNR and CDR2 FQNEAQ (reference sequence). The CDR3 sequence is 13 residues long. Trimming stripped 1 base from V and 6 bases from J, with 9 bases between. The CDR3 loop reads CASSLGQIHGYTF. The CDR3 DNA follows: TGTGCCAGCAGCTTAGGGCAGATCCATGGCTACACCTTC.

This CDR3 is CASSSPGRTQNNEQFF. CDR3 coding DNA: TGTGCCAGTAGTAGCCCCGGAAGGACTCAAAACAATGAGCAGTTCTTC. This chain uses TRBV19 with TRBJ2-1; D might be TRBD2 (5 bases). V gave up 4 bases and J gave up 5 bases, with 18 bases separating them. In germline, CDR1 is LNHDA, CDR2 SQIVND (reference sequence). The CDR3 consists of 16 residues.

This rearrangement joins TRBV7-3 to TRBJ2-5, with TRBD2 matching over 7 bases. This CDR3 is built from 11 residues. Germline values: CDR1 SGHTA, CDR2 FQGTGA. V trimming: 5 bases; J trimming: 7 bases; junction bases outside the gene matches: 1. Here the CDR3 DNA reads TGTGCCAGCAGCCCGGGGGGGACCCAGTACTTC. Its translation is CASSPGGTQYF.

This clone was counted a single time. The J gene is TRBJ2-6, the V gene TRBV5-4; possible D gene TRBD2, 6 bases. V was clipped by 3 bases and J by 1 base, with 14 bases between them. Germline loops: CDR1 SGHNT, CDR2 YYREEE (reference sequence). The CDR3 loop spans 17 amino acids. The CDR3 protein is CASSSPGGRSGANVLTF. CDR3 bases: TGTGCCAGCAGCTCACCCGGGGGAAGGTCTGGGGCCAACGTCCTGACTTTC.

The V call is TRBV9, the J call TRBJ2-5; possible D gene TRBD1, 5 bases. V was clipped by 1 base and J by 3 bases, with 7 bases between them. The CDR3 totals 13 residues. Germline V gene lookup returns CDR1 SGDLS and CDR2 YYNGEE. The DNA for the CDR3 is TGTGCCAGCAGCGTACAGGGCGAAGAGACCCAGTACTTC. It codes for CASSVQGEETQYF.

The chain combines TRBV9 with TRBJ2-7; tentative D call: TRBD2 (5 bases). Trimming left V 0 bases short and J 5 bases short, with 9 bases between. Germline assignment: CDR1 SGDLS and CDR2 YYNGEE. CDR3 length: 13 residues. The CDR3 coding sequence is TGTGCCAGCAGCGTAGAAGAGCGGAACGAGCAGTACTTC. This gives the protein CASSVEERNEQYF.

The rearrangement uses TRBV6-5 and TRBJ1-1; D possibly corresponds to TRBD1 (5 bases). With 2 bases removed from V and 2 bases from J, the gap between germline ends came to 15 bases. The CDR3 extends over 16 amino acids. Germline CDR1 is MNHEY and CDR2 is SVGAGI. As DNA, the CDR3 is TGTGCCAGCAGTTACCCGAATGCCGGGGGTAACACTGAAGCTTTCTTT. It yields the protein CASSYPNAGGNTEAFF.

In this sample, this clone turned up once. The chain is built from TRBV3-1 (or the pseudogene TRBV3-2) and TRBJ2-2; TRBD2 matches at 11 bases. V lost 1 base, J lost 5 bases, and 9 bases stayed unmatched. The length of the CDR3 is 18 residues. Looked up from germline, CDR1 is LGHDT and CDR2 is YNNKEL (reference sequence). The CDR3 loop reads CASSQGLAGSPRTGELFF. In DNA form, the CDR3 reads TGTGCCAGCAGCCAAGGACTAGCGGGATCTCCGAGGACCGGGGAGCTGTTTTTT.

V usage is TRBV7-2 and J usage is TRBJ1-5, with a weak D call TRBD1 (6 bases). The CDR3 spans 14 residues. The germline V gene encodes CDR1 SGHTA and CDR2 FQGNSA. V lost 5 bases and J lost 2, with 10 bases in between. CDR3 sequence (DNA): TGTGCCAGCAGCCTCGGACAGCGCAATCAGCCCCAGCATTTT. Protein product: CASSLGQRNQPQHF. Complete variable domain (other parts from reference TRBV7-2 and TRBJ1-5): GAGVSQSPSNKVTEKGKDVELRCDPISGHTALYWYRQSLGQGLEFLIYFQGNSAPDKSGLPSDRFSAERTGGSVSTLTIQRTQQEDSAVYLCASSLGQRNQPQHFGDGTRLSIL.

The gene calls are TRBV19 and TRBJ2-7, with a weak D call TRBD1 (5 bases). V was clipped by 5 bases and J by 3 bases, with 14 bases between them. The CDR3 sequence is 14 residues long. Looked up from germline, CDR1 is LNHDA and CDR2 is SQIVND (reference sequence). This CDR3 is CASSVQGGSYEQYF. CDR3 in DNA: TGTGCCAGTAGTGTCCAGGGTGGTAGCTACGAGCAGTACTTC.

V and J are TRBV3-1 (or the pseudogene TRBV3-2) and TRBJ2-3; TRBD2 aligns across 11 bases. V trimming: 3 bases; J trimming: 1 base; junction bases outside the gene matches: 3. Germline V gene data show CDR1 as LGHDT and CDR2 as YNNKEL (reference sequence). The CDR3 has 16 amino acids. Here the CDR3 DNA reads TGTGCCAGCAGCCACCTGGGACTAGCGGGCACAGATACGCAGTATTTT. It translates to CASSHLGLAGTDTQYF.

The gene calls are TRBV10-3 and TRBJ1-2, with D hard to call. Germline V gene lookup returns CDR1 ENHRY and CDR2 SYGVKD. The CDR3 sequence is 14 residues long. V was pared by 3 bases and J by 8 bases, with 16 bases between. The CDR3 is CAISDEQHPFGYTF. CDR3 sequence (DNA): TGTGCCATCAGTGACGAACAGCACCCCTTCGGCTACACCTTC.

The chain is built from TRBV18 and TRBJ1-1; D is uncertain. CDR1 is KGHSH and CDR2 is LQKENI in the germline V gene. This CDR3 comprises 11 residues. V was shortened by 2 bases and J by 5 bases, with 3 bases between the two germline ends. CDR3 nucleotide sequence: TGTGCCAGCTCACCAGCGACTGAAGCTTTCTTT. Its protein is CASSPATEAFF.

The chain combines TRBV11-1 with TRBJ2-5; maybe TRBD2 (5 bases). Trimming took 5 bases from V and 1 from J, leaving 14 bases between them. There are 15 residues in the CDR3. Germline V gene sequence: CDR1 SGHAT, CDR2 FQDESV (reference sequence). The CDR3 region has the DNA TGTGCCAGCAGCAAAGAGGGTTCAGCCCAAGAGACCCAGTACTTC. It yields the protein CASSKEGSAQETQYF. Using reference TRBV11-1 and TRBJ2-5 for the parts outside the CDR3, the full variable domain is EAEVAQSPRYKITEKSQAVAFWCDPISGHATLYWYRQILGQGPELLVQFQDESVVDDSQLPKDRFSAERLKGVDSTLKIQPAELGDSAMYLCASSKEGSAQETQYFGPGTRLLVL.

Regarding this clone: Other DNA variants within this sample encode the same CDR3. Written as DNA, the CDR3 is TGTGCCAGCTCACCACCGGGACAGCAAGAGACCCAGTACTTC. Amino acid sequence: CASSPPGQQETQYF. The V call is TRBV18, the J call TRBJ2-5, with 7 bases lining up with TRBD1. J gave up 2 bases and V 0 bases, and 0 bases lay outside the gene matches. Germline V gene lookup returns CDR1 KGHSH and CDR2 LQKENI. The CDR3 consists of 14 residues.

The gene calls are TRBV11-2 and TRBJ2-7, with TRBD2 matching over 8 bases. The CDR3 contains 15 residues. Looked up from germline, CDR1 is SGHAT and CDR2 is FQNNGV. V gave up 5 bases and J gave up 4 bases; unmatched junction bases: 10. CDR3 bases: TGTGCCAGCAGCCCGGGCCCCGGGAGGGAATACGAGCAGTACTTC. It encodes CASSPGPGREYEQYF.

The chain carries TRBV6-5 and TRBJ1-5; TRBD1 agrees at 7 bases. Looked up from germline, CDR1 is MNHEY and CDR2 is SVGAGI. Trimming at V came to 9 bases and at J to 9 bases, leaving 14 bases not matched to a gene. This CDR3 has 14 amino acids. The CDR3 sequence: CASSDRRTRWPQHF. The DNA for the CDR3 is TGTGCCAGTTCGGACAGGCGTACCCGGTGGCCCCAGCATTTT.

This sequence joins TRBV13 and TRBJ1-2; 8 nucleotides match TRBD1. V trimming: 5 bases; J trimming: 5 bases; junction bases outside the gene matches: 13. This CDR3 is built from 16 residues. Germline CDR1 and CDR2: PRHDT and FYEKMQ (reference sequence). The CDR3 nucleotides are TGTGCCAGCAGCCCTGGGACAGGACGTCAAAGGTATGGCTACACCTTC. This encodes CASSPGTGRQRYGYTF.

The V and J genes are TRBV2 and TRBJ1-5; maybe TRBD1 (6 bases). The CDR3 has 15 residues. Trimming stripped 4 bases from V and 3 bases from J, with 13 bases between. Germline assignment: CDR1 SNHLY and CDR2 FYNNEI. CDR3 region: CASSAQGPTNQPQHF. The DNA of the CDR3 is TGTGCCAGCAGTGCGCAGGGGCCGACCAATCAGCCCCAGCATTTT. The full variable domain, rest sourced from reference TRBV2 and TRBJ1-5, is EPEVTQTPSHQVTQMGQEVILRCVPISNHLYFYWYRQILGQKVEFLVSFYNNEISEKSEIFDDQFSVERPDGSNFTLKIRSTKLEDSAMYFCASSAQGPTNQPQHFGDGTRLSIL.

This clone was detected once. The rearrangement links TRBV10-3 to TRBJ2-1, with a possible D match to TRBD2 (7 bases). This CDR3 spans 16 amino acids. Trimming removed 1 base at V and 7 bases at J, with 17 bases between. Germline CDR1 is ENHRY and CDR2 is SYGVKD. CDR3 loop: CAISELDAGARNEQFF. CDR3 coding DNA: TGTGCCATCAGTGAGTTAGATGCGGGGGCGCGGAATGAGCAGTTCTTC.

The rearrangement uses TRBV27 and TRBJ2-7; D is unclear. The germline V gene encodes CDR1 MNHEY and CDR2 SMNVEV (reference sequence). V lost 6 bases and J lost 2, with 8 bases in between. CDR3 length: 12 residues. In DNA form, the CDR3 reads TGTGCCAGCAGCGGCAGGACCTACGAGCAGTACTTC. This encodes CASSGRTYEQYF.

The V gene is TRBV7-2, the J gene TRBJ2-7, with D tentatively TRBD2 (6 bases). The V end lost 1 base, the J end lost 2 bases, and 18 bases lay between the germline ends. There are 17 residues in the CDR3. Germline lookup yields CDR1 SGHTA and CDR2 FQGNSA. The CDR3 is CASSLESGGKKAYEQYF. CDR3 sequence (DNA): TGTGCCAGCAGCTTAGAATCCGGCGGGAAGAAGGCCTACGAGCAGTACTTC.

The chain is built from TRBV5-4 and TRBJ1-2, with TRBD1 identical over 8 bases. V shed 4 bases and J 3 bases; nucleotides not matched to a gene: 11. This CDR3 has 16 residues. From germline, CDR1 is SGHNT and CDR2 YYREEE (reference sequence). CDR3 DNA sequence: TGTGCCAGCAGCGCACAAGAGACAGGGGCTGACTATGGCTACACCTTC. It codes for CASSAQETGADYGYTF. The full variable domain, with the rest looked up from reference TRBV5-4 and TRBJ1-2, is ETGVTQSPTHLIKTRGQQVTLRCSSQSGHNTVSWYQQALGQGPQFIFQYYREEENGRGNFPPRFSGLQFPNYSSELNVNALELDDSALYLCASSAQETGADYGYTFGSGTRLTVV.